Listed below are T cell receptor beta chains from one sample, sequenced in a study of T cell repertoires in cytomegalovirus infection. TCRdb re-called the reads with MiXCR, one entry per CDR3 protein. Seen here are roughly 640,000 distinct CDR3 sequences, 20% to 25% observed once, and the top ten hold roughly 8%. The sequencing sample was made of CD8+ T cells from PBMCs. The receptors derive from a human donor in good health (CMV status not recorded). Some clones in this sample may be carry-over from other donors' samples. CDR3s include the opening cysteine and the closing phenylalanine or tryptophan. Each record gives: D gene, CDR3 length, J gene, V gene, clone size, CDR3 protein, CDR3 DNA. The D gene is left open where the match is weak. Expanded clones get a size class; other rows say once, few or many, or leave the size out.

. 13 TRBJ1-1 TRBV25-1 . CASSEPRSAEAFF TGTGCCAGCAGTGAACCAAGAAGCGCTGAAGCTTTCTTT
TRBD1 12 TRBJ1-1 TRBV29-1 . CSSDRGGTEAFF TGCAGCTCTGACAGGGGGGGCACTGAAGCTTTCTTT
. 12 TRBJ1-3 TRBV2 . CASNDRRNTIYF TGTGCCAGCAATGACAGACGAAACACCATATATTTT
. 16 TRBJ1-1 TRBV20-1 few CSARDWEGIMNTEAFF TGCAGTGCTAGAGATTGGGAGGGAATAATGAACACTGAAGCTTTCTTT
. 15 TRBJ1-2 TRBV10-3 . CAISESIADLDGYTF TGTGCCATCAGTGAGTCAATAGCGGACTTGGATGGCTACACCTTC
TRBD2 19 TRBJ2-3 TRBV7-8 many CASSFPLPETSGAPDTQYF TGTGCCAGCAGCTTTCCCCTCCCTGAGACTAGCGGGGCCCCCGATACGCAGTATTTT
TRBD1 15 TRBJ1-1 TRBV6-6 few CASSKMGQGRGEAFF TGTGCCAGCAGTAAGATGGGACAGGGAAGGGGTGAAGCTTTCTTT
. 13 TRBJ1-1 TRBV7-2 few CASSLYTYTEAFF TGTGCCAGCAGCTTATATACATACACTGAAGCTTTCTTT
. 16 TRBJ1-6 TRBV28 . CASSPLQPSYNSPLHF TGTGCCAGCAGTCCTCTACAGCCCTCCTATAATTCACCCCTCCACTTT
TRBD1 15 TRBJ1-5 TRBV6-2/TRBV6-3 . CASSYLTGATQPQHF TGTGCCAGCAGTTATCTCACAGGGGCCACTCAGCCCCAGCATTTT
. 14 TRBJ1-2 TRBV29-1 . CSVEDQSVNYGYTF TGCAGCGTTGAGGATCAGTCAGTTAACTATGGCTACACCTTC
. 11 TRBJ1-2 TRBV6-2/TRBV6-3 . CASSFQAGYTF TGTGCCAGCAGTTTTCAAGCGGGCTACACCTTC
TRBD1 12 TRBJ1-1 TRBV6-1 . CANSTDRSEAFF TGTGCCAACAGCACGGACAGGAGTGAAGCTTTCTTT
TRBD1 12 TRBJ1-2 TRBV7-2 many CASSATGFGYTF TGTGCCAGCAGCGCGACAGGGTTCGGCTACACCTTC
TRBD2 17 TRBJ2-1 TRBV7-6 many CASSFFASGGQYNEQFF TGTGCCAGCAGCTTCTTCGCTAGCGGGGGGCAGTACAATGAGCAGTTCTTC
. 11 TRBJ1-1 TRBV2 . CASSEVQKAFF TGTGCCAGCAGTGAAGTACAGAAAGCTTTCTTT
. 13 TRBJ2-7 TRBV7-4 . CASSDLGAYEQYF TGTGCCAGCAGCGACCTCGGGGCCTACGAGCAGTACTTC
. 13 TRBJ1-1 TRBV28 many CASSQALDTEAFF TGTGCCAGCAGTCAGGCGTTGGACACTGAAGCTTTCTTT
. 14 TRBJ2-5 TRBV7-2 many CASSLVVGPETQYF TGTGCCAGCAGCTTAGTAGTGGGCCCCGAGACCCAGTACTTC
TRBD1 16 TRBJ2-3 TRBV10-3 few CAILSGTGSLTDTQYF TGTGCCATCCTTTCCGGGACAGGGTCGCTGACAGATACGCAGTATTTT
. 12 TRBJ2-3 TRBV4-3 few CASGARRDTQYF TGCGCCAGCGGGGCCCGAAGGGATACGCAGTATTTT
TRBD1 15 TRBJ1-5 TRBV7-9 . CASSPGTGGLKPQHF TGTGCCAGCAGCCCTGGGACAGGGGGTTTGAAGCCCCAGCATTTT
. 15 TRBJ1-2 TRBV7-3 many CASSLTPDHNYGYTF TGTGCCAGCAGCCTAACCCCGGATCATAACTATGGCTACACCTTC
TRBD1 15 TRBJ1-2 TRBV7-2 many CASSSYPGQSYGYTF TGTGCCAGCAGCTCTTATCCGGGACAGTCTTATGGCTACACCTTC
TRBD1 15 TRBJ2-1 TRBV6-2/TRBV6-3 . CASRNRDRRYNEQFF TGTGCCAGCAGAAACCGGGACAGGCGGTACAATGAGCAGTTCTTC
TRBD1 14 TRBJ2-4 TRBV28 . CASTSGTGGNIQYF TGTGCCAGCACGTCAGGGACAGGAGGCAACATTCAGTACTTC
TRBD1 13 TRBJ2-7 TRBV20-1 . CSASNRGAYEQYF TGCAGTGCTAGTAACAGGGGAGCCTACGAGCAGTACTTC
TRBD1 12 TRBJ1-2 TRBV20-1 . CSASGQARSYTF TGCAGTGCTAGTGGACAGGCGAGGAGCTACACCTTC
. 11 TRBJ1-2 TRBV7-9 few CASSLDPAHTF TGTGCCAGCAGCTTAGATCCTGCGCACACCTTC
. 16 TRBJ1-1 TRBV7-4 . CASSLMGQTMNTEAFF TGTGCCAGCAGCCTCATGGGGCAGACCATGAACACTGAAGCTTTCTTT
TRBD1 15 TRBJ1-4 TRBV7-6 many CASKRTGSTNEKLFF TGTGCCAGCAAGCGGACAGGGTCAACTAATGAAAAACTGTTTTTT
TRBD1 20 TRBJ2-2 TRBV7-8 many CASSLEILRRTGTNTGELFF TGTGCCAGCAGCTTAGAAATTCTGCGTCGGACAGGGACGAACACCGGGGAGCTGTTTTTT
. 13 TRBJ2-1 TRBV29-1 . CSAEDSSYNEQFF TGCAGCGCTGAGGACAGTTCCTACAATGAGCAGTTCTTC
. 12 TRBJ2-1 TRBV2 many CASDFNRNEQFF TGTGCCTCGGACTTTAATCGGAATGAGCAGTTCTTC
TRBD1 16 TRBJ1-6 TRBV7-9 many CASSSPTGNLGSPLHF TGTGCCAGCAGCTCGCCGACAGGGAATCTGGGATCACCCCTCCACTTT
. 13 TRBJ2-1 TRBV6-5 few CASSYSEYNEQFF TGTGCCAGCAGTTACTCTGAGTACAATGAGCAGTTCTTC
. 14 TRBJ2-1 TRBV7-9 . CASSHELGYNEQFF TGTGCCAGCAGCCACGAATTAGGGTACAATGAGCAGTTCTTC
TRBD1 15 TRBJ2-7 TRBV14 . CANRPGQGVSYEQYF TGTGCCAACAGGCCGGGACAGGGAGTTTCTTACGAGCAGTACTTC
. 12 TRBJ1-5 TRBV7-9 few CASSGGGQPQHF TGTGCCAGCAGCGGGGGTGGTCAGCCCCAGCATTTT
TRBD2 17 TRBJ2-3 TRBV13 few CASSPPGLAGATDTQYF TGTGCCAGCAGCCCTCCCGGACTAGCGGGTGCCACAGATACGCAGTATTTT
. 12 TRBJ2-1 TRBV4-1 few CASSQGTNEQFF TGCGCCAGCAGCCAAGGTACAAATGAGCAGTTCTTC
. 14 TRBJ2-1 TRBV2 few CASSEAFVTSEQFF TGTGCCAGCAGTGAAGCTTTCGTGACGAGTGAGCAGTTCTTC
TRBD2 15 TRBJ2-2 TRBV7-2 many CASSLAGGPTGELFF TGTGCCAGCAGCCTAGCGGGGGGTCCAACCGGGGAGCTGTTTTTT
. 16 TRBJ2-1 TRBV7-6 few CASSPDSGSLRGEQFF TGTGCCAGCAGCCCTGACAGCGGATCGCTTCGCGGTGAGCAGTTCTTC
TRBD2 16 TRBJ2-1 TRBV6-4 . CASTYIAGDPYNEQFF TGTGCCAGCACTTATATAGCGGGGGATCCCTACAATGAGCAGTTCTTC
. 16 TRBJ2-5 TRBV7-4 . CASSLVDRRFQETQYF TGTGCCAGCAGCTTAGTTGACCGGAGATTCCAAGAGACCCAGTACTTC
. 13 TRBJ1-2 TRBV20-1 . CSARDTLNYGYTF TGCAGTGCTCGGGACACCCTTAACTATGGCTACACCTTC
. 14 TRBJ2-5 TRBV15 . CATSREEGRETQYF TGTGCCACCAGCAGAGAGGAGGGCAGGGAGACCCAGTACTTC
. 16 TRBJ2-3 TRBV6-4 few CASSSRAGSGTDTQYF TGTGCCAGCAGTTCTCGGGCCGGGTCTGGGACAGATACGCAGTATTTT
. 16 TRBJ2-1 TRBV2 few CASREIGGDSYNEQFF TGTGCCAGCAGGGAAATAGGGGGGGACTCCTACAATGAGCAGTTCTTC
. 12 TRBJ1-1 TRBV20-1 . CSARELTLEAFF TGCAGTGCTAGAGAGTTGACACTGGAAGCTTTCTTT
. 14 TRBJ2-7 TRBV7-9 . CASRPSAPGYEQYF TGTGCCAGCAGACCTAGCGCCCCAGGTTACGAGCAGTACTTC
. 13 TRBJ2-1 TRBV10-2 . CACSVRGEDEQFF TGCGCCTGCAGCGTGAGGGGGGAAGATGAGCAGTTCTTC
. 16 TRBJ2-5 TRBV29-1 few CSVEPPGTKTVETQYF TGCAGCGTTGAACCGCCAGGTACTAAAACCGTGGAGACCCAGTACTTC